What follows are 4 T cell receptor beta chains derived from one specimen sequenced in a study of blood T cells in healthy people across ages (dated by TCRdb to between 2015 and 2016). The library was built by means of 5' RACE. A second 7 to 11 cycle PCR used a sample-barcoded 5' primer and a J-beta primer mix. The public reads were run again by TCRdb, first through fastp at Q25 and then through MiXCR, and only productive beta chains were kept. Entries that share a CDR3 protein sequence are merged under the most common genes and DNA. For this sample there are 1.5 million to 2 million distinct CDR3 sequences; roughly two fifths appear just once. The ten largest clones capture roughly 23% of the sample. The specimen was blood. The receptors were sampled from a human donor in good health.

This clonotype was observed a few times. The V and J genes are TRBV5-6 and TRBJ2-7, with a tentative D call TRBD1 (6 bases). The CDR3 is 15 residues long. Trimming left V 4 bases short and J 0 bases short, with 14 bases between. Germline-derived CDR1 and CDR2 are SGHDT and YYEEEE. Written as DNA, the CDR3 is TGTGCCAGCAGCGATTCACCAGGGGACTCCTACGAGCAGTACTTC. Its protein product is CASSDSPGDSYEQYF.

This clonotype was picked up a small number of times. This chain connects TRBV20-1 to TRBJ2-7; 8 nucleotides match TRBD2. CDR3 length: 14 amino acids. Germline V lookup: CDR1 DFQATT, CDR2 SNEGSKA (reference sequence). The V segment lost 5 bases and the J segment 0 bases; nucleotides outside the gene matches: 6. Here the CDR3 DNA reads TGCAGTGCTGTTAGCGGGGCGAGCTCCTACGAGCAGTACTTC. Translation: CSAVSGASSYEQYF.

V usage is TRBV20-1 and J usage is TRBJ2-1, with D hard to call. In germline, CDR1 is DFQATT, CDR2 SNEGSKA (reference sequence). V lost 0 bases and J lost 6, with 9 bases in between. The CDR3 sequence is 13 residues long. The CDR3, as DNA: TGCAGTGCTAGAGACCCTCGATTCAATGAGCAGTTCTTC. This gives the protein CSARDPRFNEQFF.

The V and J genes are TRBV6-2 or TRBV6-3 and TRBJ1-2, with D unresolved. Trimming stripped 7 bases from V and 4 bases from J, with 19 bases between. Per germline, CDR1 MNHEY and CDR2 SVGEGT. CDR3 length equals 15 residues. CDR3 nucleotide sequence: TGTGCCAGCAAGGATGTCGGCAGATCTAGCTATGGCTACACCTTC. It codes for CASKDVGRSSYGYTF.